These 15 T cell receptor beta chains originate from one sample sequenced in a study of T cell clones after liver transplantation. Assay used: immunoSEQ multiplex PCR; TCRdb lists only in-frame clones, some missing. The data hold around 100,000 clones, with under 90% observed a single time. Here the sequenced sample was CD4+ T cells from blood, taken around 44 months after liver transplant. The receptors derive from a human patient who received a liver transplant. T cells may partly derive from the graft donor.

This clone was picked up a small number of times. The rearrangement uses TRBV7-3 and TRBJ2-1; the D is unclear. The CDR3 extends over 17 amino acids. The ends were cut back, 0 bases at V and 1 base at J, with 13 bases in the middle. The germline V gene encodes CDR1 SGHTA and CDR2 FQGTGA. The CDR3 loop is CASSLTPSGISYNEQFF. CDR3 coding DNA: TGTGCCAGCAGCTTAACCCCCTCGGGTATTTCCTACAATGAGCAGTTCTTC.

The chain has TRBV2 and TRBJ1-4; 11 nucleotides agree with TRBD1. V shed 8 bases and J 0 bases; nucleotides not matched to a gene: 8. The germline V gene encodes CDR1 SNHLY and CDR2 FYNNEI. The CDR3 is 17 residues long. CDR3 protein: CASSRTGGLATNEKLFF. For the CDR3, the DNA is TGTGCCAGCTCTCGGACAGGGGGCCTAGCAACTAATGAAAAACTGTTTTTT.

This sequence joins TRBV9 and TRBJ2-2, with D uncertain. CDR1 is SGDLS, CDR2 YYNGEE, per germline. Trimming pared 0 bases from V and 1 base from J, leaving 10 bases between. This CDR3 has 16 amino acids. CDR3 bases: TGTGCCAGCAGCGTAGAACTGCGGCTGAACACCGGGGAGCTGTTTTTT. This sequence encodes CASSVELRLNTGELFF. The whole variable domain, filled in from reference TRBV9 and TRBJ2-2, reads DSGVTQTPKHLITATGQRVTLRCSPRSGDLSVYWYQQSLDQGLQFLIQYYNGEERAKGNILERFSAQQFPDLHSELNLSSLELGDSALYFCASSVELRLNTGELFFGEGSRLTVL.

The chain carries TRBV7-9 and TRBJ1-2, with TRBD1 identical over 10 bases. V lost 0 bases to trimming and J lost 14 bases; unmatched junction nucleotides: 3. Germline loops: CDR1 SEHNR, CDR2 FQNEAQ (reference sequence). CDR3 length equals 12 residues. The CDR3 region is CASSLADRGSTF. The CDR3 DNA reads TGTGCCAGCAGCTTAGCGGACAGGGGGTCAACCTTC.

CDR3 coding DNA: TGTGCCAGTAGTGGGCAGGGAGAGACCGGGGAGCTGTTTTTT. It specifies CASSGQGETGELFF. The chain joins TRBV19 to TRBJ2-2, with D possibly called TRBD1 or TRBD2 (5 bases each). CDR3 length equals 14 residues. Germline loops: CDR1 LNHDA, CDR2 SQIVND (reference sequence). Trimming left V 5 bases short and J 5 bases short, with 12 bases between.

This rearrangement joins TRBV27 to TRBJ2-7; 8 positions match TRBD1. The CDR3 is 16 amino acids. V was pared by 0 bases and J by 0 bases, with 4 bases of the junction left unmatched. Germline V lookup: CDR1 MNHEY, CDR2 SMNVEV (reference sequence). The CDR3 DNA follows: TGTGCCAGCAGTTTATCGTACAGGGGGAGCTCCTACGAGCAGTACTTC. It yields the protein CASSLSYRGSSYEQYF.

The J gene is TRBJ1-2, the V gene TRBV5-5; D may be TRBD1 (5 bases). The germline V gene encodes CDR1 SGHKS and CDR2 YYEKEE (reference sequence). CDR3 length: 13 amino acids. The V end lost 4 bases, the J end lost 2 bases, and 9 bases lay between the germline ends. The CDR3 protein is CASSQQENYGYTF. The DNA for the CDR3 is TGTGCCAGCAGCCAACAGGAGAACTATGGCTACACCTTC.

The V call is TRBV6-1, the J call TRBJ1-3; a possible D gene is TRBD1 (6 bases). Trimming took off 4 bases at V and 4 bases at J, with 11 bases between the two ends. Per the germline V gene, CDR1 is MNHNS and CDR2 is SASEGT. This CDR3 region has 14 residues. The CDR3 spells CASSVGTLGNTIYF. The CDR3 region has the DNA TGTGCCAGCAGTGTCGGGACACTCGGAAACACCATATATTTT.

The V call is TRBV6-5, the J call TRBJ1-1, with D perhaps matching TRBD1 (6 bases). Trimming took 0 bases from V and 8 from J, leaving 13 bases between them. This CDR3 contains 14 residues. CDR1 and CDR2 (germline): MNHEY, SVGAGI. The CDR3 is CASSYSRKTGEAFF. CDR3 nucleotide sequence: TGTGCCAGCAGTTACTCGAGAAAAACAGGGGAAGCTTTCTTT.

There are many counts of this clone. The V gene is TRBV11-2, the J gene TRBJ2-2; D remains ambiguous. V was shortened by 6 bases and J by 0 bases, with 5 bases between the two germline ends. The CDR3 runs to 13 residues. Looked up from germline, CDR1 is SGHAT and CDR2 is FQNNGV. The CDR3 reads CASSPSNTGELFF. The CDR3 bases are TGTGCCAGCAGTCCCTCGAACACCGGGGAGCTGTTTTTT.

The chain joins TRBV7-8 to TRBJ1-5; D unresolved. Trimming removed 3 bases from V and 5 bases from J, with 8 bases in between. The V gene's germline CDR1 is SGHVS and CDR2 FQNEAQ. The length of the CDR3 is 13 residues. CDR3 region: CASSLETYQPQHF. The CDR3 region has the DNA TGTGCCAGCAGCTTGGAGACGTATCAGCCCCAGCATTTT.

V and J are TRBV5-1 and TRBJ2-5; D is undetermined. The CDR3 is made up of 13 amino acids. In germline, CDR1 is SGHRS, CDR2 YFSETQ. V lost 0 bases and J lost 1, with 4 bases in between. The CDR3 bases are TGCGCCAGCAGCTTGGGACTCCAAGAGACCCAGTACTTC. Its protein is CASSLGLQETQYF.

V is TRBV20-1 and J is TRBJ2-5; D gene ambiguous. The CDR3 is 11 amino acids. The ends were cut back, 4 bases at V and 1 base at J, with 4 bases in the middle. Germline CDR1 and CDR2: DFQATT and SNEGSKA (reference sequence). The chain's CDR3 is CSAISQETQYF. CDR3 sequence (DNA): TGCAGTGCTATTAGCCAAGAGACCCAGTACTTC.

The chain recombines TRBV25-1 with TRBJ2-7; 7 nucleotides agree with TRBD1. Trimming cost V 1 base and J 6 bases; bases outside gene matches: 6. From germline, CDR1 is MGHDK and CDR2 SYGVNS. The CDR3 is made up of 14 amino acids. For the CDR3, the DNA is TGTGCCAGCAGTGAATTTGGCAGGGGGTCCGAGCAGTACTTC. Protein sequence: CASSEFGRGSEQYF.

V usage is TRBV7-9 and J usage is TRBJ2-7; a possible D gene is TRBD2 (7 bases). Trimming removed 4 bases from V and 2 bases from J, with 15 bases in between. The V gene's germline CDR1 is SEHNR and CDR2 FQNEAQ (reference sequence). The CDR3 consists of 15 residues. CDR3 nucleotides: TGTGCCAGCAGCTCGGGGGGCAGGAATACCTACGAGCAGTACTTC. Translated: CASSSGGRNTYEQYF.